This T cell receptor (beta chain) was sequenced for a study of post-analysis software for immune sequencing data. General study results and limits: Among multiple sclerosis patients, normalized Chao1 diversity was significantly below that of controls. With F measure, samples from one preparation batch clustered together strongly. Roughly 5 TRBV segments (TRBV5-6, TRBV5-1 and TRBV20-1 among them) occurred more frequently in patients than in controls.

Concerning this clonotype: Its antigen remains unknown.

The TCR beta cDNA libraries contained unique molecular identifiers. Yield was roughly 0.5 million cDNA molecules from around 1 to 10 million T cells. TCRdb re-called the PCR reads through MiXCR, storing one row per CDR3 protein. This sample carries over 150,000 distinct CDR3 sequences, roughly 40% of them seen once, and the ten largest clones take under 30%. With V trimmed by 4 bases and J by 3 bases, 6 bases remained unmatched. Germline assignment: CDR1 SEHNR and CDR2 FQNEAQ (reference sequence). The CDR3 covers 16 residues. The receptor was derived from a girl aged 10 to 17 with multiple sclerosis. The chain employs TRBV7-9 and TRBJ2-1; 10 nucleotides line up with TRBD2. The sample in question was blood, obtained after autologous hematopoietic stem cell transplantation. CDR3 nucleotide sequence: TGTGCCAGCAGCTCAGGACTAGCGGCAATCTACAATGAGCAGTTCTTC. It specifies CASSSGLAAIYNEQFF. The full variable domain, rest sourced from reference TRBV7-9 and TRBJ2-1, is DTGVSQNPRHKITKRGQNVTFRCDPISEHNRLYWYRQTLGQGPEFLTYFQNEAQLEKSRLLSDRFSAERPKGSFSTLEIQRTEQGDSAMYLCASSSGLAAIYNEQFFGPGTRLTVL.